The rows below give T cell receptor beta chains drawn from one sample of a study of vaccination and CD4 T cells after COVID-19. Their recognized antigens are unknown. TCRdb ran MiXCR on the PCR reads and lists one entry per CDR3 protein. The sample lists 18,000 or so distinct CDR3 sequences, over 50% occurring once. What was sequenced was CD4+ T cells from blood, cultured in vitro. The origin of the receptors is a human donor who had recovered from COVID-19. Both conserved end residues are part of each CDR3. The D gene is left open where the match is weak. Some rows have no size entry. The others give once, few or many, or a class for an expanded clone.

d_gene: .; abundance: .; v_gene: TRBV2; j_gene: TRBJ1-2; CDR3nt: TGTGCCAGCAGTGTATCTAACTATGGCTACACCTTC; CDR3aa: CASSVSNYGYTF
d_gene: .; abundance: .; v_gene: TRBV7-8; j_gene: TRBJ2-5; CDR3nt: TGTGCCAGCAGCTTAGGGCAGCAAGAGGCCCAGTACTTC; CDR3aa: CASSLGQQEAQYF
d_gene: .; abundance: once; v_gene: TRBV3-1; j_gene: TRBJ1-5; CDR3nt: TGTGCCAGCAGCCAAGGGACGAGGGGCGGCCAAGGGCCCCAGCATTTT; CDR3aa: CASSQGTRGGQGPQHF
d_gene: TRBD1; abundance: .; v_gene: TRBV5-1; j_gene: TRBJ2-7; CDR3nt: TGCGCCAGCTCATGGGGACAGGGAGAGTACGAGCAGTACTTC; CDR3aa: CASSWGQGEYEQYF
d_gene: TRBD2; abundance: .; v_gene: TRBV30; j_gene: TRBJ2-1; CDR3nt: TGTGCCTGGACCCTAGCGGGCGGTGAGCAGTTCTTC; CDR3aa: CAWTLAGGEQFF
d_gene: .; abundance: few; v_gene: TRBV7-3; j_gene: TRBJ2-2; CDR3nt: TGTGCCAGCAGCTTATCCGGGACCGGGGAGCTGTTTTTT; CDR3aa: CASSLSGTGELFF
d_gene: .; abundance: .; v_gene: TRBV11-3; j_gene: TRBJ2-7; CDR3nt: TGTGCCAGCAGCTTAGATCCTTCGTACGAGCAGTACTTC; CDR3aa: CASSLDPSYEQYF
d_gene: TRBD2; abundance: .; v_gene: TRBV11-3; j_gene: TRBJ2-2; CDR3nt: TGTGCCATTAGCGGGAGTGGTGGCACCGGGGAGCTGTTTTTT; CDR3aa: CAISGSGGTGELFF
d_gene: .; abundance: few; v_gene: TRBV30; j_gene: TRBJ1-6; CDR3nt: TGTGCCTGGACGGAAGGGGGAGAATCACCCCTCCACTTT; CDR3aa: CAWTEGGESPLHF
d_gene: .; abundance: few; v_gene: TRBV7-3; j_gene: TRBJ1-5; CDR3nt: TGTGCCAGCAGCCCCTCGGGGACGGTTTCCGCCCCGAGGCCCCAGCATTTT; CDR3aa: CASSPSGTVSAPRPQHF
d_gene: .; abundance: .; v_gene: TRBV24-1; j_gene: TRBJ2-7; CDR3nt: TGTGCCACCAGTGATCTTTATCGCCCCTACGAGCAGTACTTC; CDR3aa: CATSDLYRPYEQYF
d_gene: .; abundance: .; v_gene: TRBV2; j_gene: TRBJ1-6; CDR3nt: TGTGCCAGCGGTGGCCGCGCATCAGCGGAATCACCCCTCCACTTT; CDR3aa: CASGGRASAESPLHF
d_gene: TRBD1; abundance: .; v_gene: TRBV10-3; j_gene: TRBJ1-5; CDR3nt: TGTGCCATCAGTCAGACAGGGATTCAGCCCCAGCATTTT; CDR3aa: CAISQTGIQPQHF
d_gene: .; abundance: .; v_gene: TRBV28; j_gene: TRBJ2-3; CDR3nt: TGTGCCAGCAGTTTGGGCGGGATCGATACGCAGTATTTT; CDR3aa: CASSLGGIDTQYF
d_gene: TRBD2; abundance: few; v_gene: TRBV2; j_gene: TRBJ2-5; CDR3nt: TGTGCCAGCAGTACCGGGACTAGCGGGAGGGGGGAGACCCAGTACTTC; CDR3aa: CASSTGTSGRGETQYF
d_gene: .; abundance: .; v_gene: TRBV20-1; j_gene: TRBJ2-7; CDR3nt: TGCAGTGCTAGGGAACCCTCTAGCACCTTTCAACTCTACGAGCAGTACTTC; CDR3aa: CSAREPSSTFQLYEQYF
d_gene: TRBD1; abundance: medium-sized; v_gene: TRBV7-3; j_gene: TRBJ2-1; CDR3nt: TGTGCCAGCAGCTTGGGTTGGGACAGGGGCAATGAGCAGTTCTTC; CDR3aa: CASSLGWDRGNEQFF
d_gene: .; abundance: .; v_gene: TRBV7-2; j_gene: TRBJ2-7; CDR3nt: TGTGCCAGCAGCAAAGGGGGGAGGGCCGGGGCGTACGAGCAGTACTTC; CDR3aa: CASSKGGRAGAYEQYF
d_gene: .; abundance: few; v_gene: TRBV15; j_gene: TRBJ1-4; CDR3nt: TGTGCCACCAGCTTGGGACTGAACTCTTGGGTGTTTTTT; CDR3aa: CATSLGLNSWVFF
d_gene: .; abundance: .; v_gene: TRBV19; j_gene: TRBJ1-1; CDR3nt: TGTGCCAGTAGGACCGGGTGGCGGGGACGGAACACTGAAGCTTTCTTT; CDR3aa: CASRTGWRGRNTEAFF
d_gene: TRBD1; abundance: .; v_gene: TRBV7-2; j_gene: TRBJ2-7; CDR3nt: TGTGCCAGCAGCTTCACCGGGACAGGGGACGAGCAGTACTTC; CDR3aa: CASSFTGTGDEQYF
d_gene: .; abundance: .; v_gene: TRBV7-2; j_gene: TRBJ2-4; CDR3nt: TGTGCCAGCAGCCCGGGGCTGACGTGGAGAGCCAAAAACATTCAGTACTTC; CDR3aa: CASSPGLTWRAKNIQYF
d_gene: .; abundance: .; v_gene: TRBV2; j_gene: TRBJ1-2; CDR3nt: TGTGCCAGCAGAGTACTCGGGACTATTCCTAACTATGGCTACACCTTC; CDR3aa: CASRVLGTIPNYGYTF
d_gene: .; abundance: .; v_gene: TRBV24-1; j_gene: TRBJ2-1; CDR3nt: TGTGCCACCAGTGATGCGGGCTCCTACAATGAGCAGTTCTTC; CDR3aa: CATSDAGSYNEQFF
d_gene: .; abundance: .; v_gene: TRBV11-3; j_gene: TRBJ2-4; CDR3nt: TGTGCCAGCTCTCATGGAGACTCGATTCAGTACTTC; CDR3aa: CASSHGDSIQYF
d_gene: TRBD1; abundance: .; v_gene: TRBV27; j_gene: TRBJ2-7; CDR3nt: TGTGCCAGCAGTTGGGACAGGGTCGCCGAGCAGTACTTC; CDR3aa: CASSWDRVAEQYF
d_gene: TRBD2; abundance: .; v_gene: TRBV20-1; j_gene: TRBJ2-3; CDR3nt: TGCAGTGCCAGGACTAGCGGGAGAGGTACGCAGTATTTT; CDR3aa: CSARTSGRGTQYF
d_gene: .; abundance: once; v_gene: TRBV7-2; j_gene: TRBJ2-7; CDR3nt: TGTGCCAGCAGCCCAACGGGATTTGGGACCTACGAGCAGTACTTC; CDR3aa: CASSPTGFGTYEQYF
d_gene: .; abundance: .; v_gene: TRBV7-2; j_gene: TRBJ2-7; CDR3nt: TGTGCCAGCAGCTTAACGGGTGACTATAAAACCTACGAGCAGTACTTC; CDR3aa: CASSLTGDYKTYEQYF
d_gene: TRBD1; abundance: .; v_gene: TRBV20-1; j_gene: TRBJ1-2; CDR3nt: TGCAGTGCTTCCCCGGGACAGCCGTTAAATGGCTACACCTTC; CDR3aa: CSASPGQPLNGYTF
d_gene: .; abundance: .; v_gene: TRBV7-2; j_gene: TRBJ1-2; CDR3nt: TGTGCCAGCAGCTTTCAGGACTATGGCTACACCTTC; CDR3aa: CASSFQDYGYTF
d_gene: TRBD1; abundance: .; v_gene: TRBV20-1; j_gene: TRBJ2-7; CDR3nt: TGCAGTGTCCCGGGACAGGGAACCTACGAGCAGTACTTC; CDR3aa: CSVPGQGTYEQYF
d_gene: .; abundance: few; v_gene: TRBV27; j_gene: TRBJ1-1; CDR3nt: TGTGCCAGCAGTCACCGACAGGCCGTAGGGACTGAAGCTTTCTTT; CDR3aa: CASSHRQAVGTEAFF
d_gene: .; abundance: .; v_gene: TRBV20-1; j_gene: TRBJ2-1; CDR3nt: TGCAGTGCTATATCCATACCTAGCAATGAGCAGTTCTTC; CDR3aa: CSAISIPSNEQFF
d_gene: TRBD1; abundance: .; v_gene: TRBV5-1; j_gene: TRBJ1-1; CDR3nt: TGCGCCAGCAGCCCCGGGACAGGGGGCGTTGGCACTGAAGCTTTCTTT; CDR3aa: CASSPGTGGVGTEAFF
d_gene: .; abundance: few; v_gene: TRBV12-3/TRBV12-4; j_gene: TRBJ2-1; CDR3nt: TGTGCCAGCTCCGCTGGGCAGGGGAGCAATGAGCAGTTCTTC; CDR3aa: CASSAGQGSNEQFF
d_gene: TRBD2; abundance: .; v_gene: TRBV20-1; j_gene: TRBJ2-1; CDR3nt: TGCAGTGCTGGCGTAAGCGGGACCTTTCGGGATGAGCAGTTCTTC; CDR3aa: CSAGVSGTFRDEQFF
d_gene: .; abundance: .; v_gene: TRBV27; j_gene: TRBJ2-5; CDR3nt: TGTGCCAGCAGTCGCGCGTGGGGGAGCGGGGAGACCCAGTACTTC; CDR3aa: CASSRAWGSGETQYF
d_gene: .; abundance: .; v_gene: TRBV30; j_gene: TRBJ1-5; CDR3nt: TGTGCCTGGAGTGTCCTTACCGATCAGCCCCAGCATTTT; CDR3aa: CAWSVLTDQPQHF